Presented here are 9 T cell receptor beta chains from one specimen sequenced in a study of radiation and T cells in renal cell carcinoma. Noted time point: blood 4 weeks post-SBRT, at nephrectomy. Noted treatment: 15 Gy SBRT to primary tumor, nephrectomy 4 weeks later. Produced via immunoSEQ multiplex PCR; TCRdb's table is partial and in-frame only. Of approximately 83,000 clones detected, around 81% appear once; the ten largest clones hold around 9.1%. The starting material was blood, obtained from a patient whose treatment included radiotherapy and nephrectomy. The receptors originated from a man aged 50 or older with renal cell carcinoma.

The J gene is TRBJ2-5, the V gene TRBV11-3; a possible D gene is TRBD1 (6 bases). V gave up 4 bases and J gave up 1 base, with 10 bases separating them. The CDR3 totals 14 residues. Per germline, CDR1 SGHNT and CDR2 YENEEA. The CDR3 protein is CASSSGTFQETQYF. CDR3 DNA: TGTGCCAGCAGCTCAGGGACATTCCAAGAGACCCAGTACTTC. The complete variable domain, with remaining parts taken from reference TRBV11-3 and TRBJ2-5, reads EAGVVQSPRYKIIEKKQPVAFWCNPISGHNTLYWYLQNLGQGPELLIRYENEEAVDDSQLPKDRFSAERLKGVDSTLKIQPAELGDSAVYLCASSSGTFQETQYFGPGTRLLVL.

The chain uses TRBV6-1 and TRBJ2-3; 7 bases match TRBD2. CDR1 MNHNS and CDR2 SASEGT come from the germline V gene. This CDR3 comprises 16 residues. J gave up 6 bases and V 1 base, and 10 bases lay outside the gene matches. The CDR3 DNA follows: TGTGCCAGCAGTGAAGGAAGACCTACCGGGGGGGATACGCAGTATTTT. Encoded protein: CASSEGRPTGGDTQYF.

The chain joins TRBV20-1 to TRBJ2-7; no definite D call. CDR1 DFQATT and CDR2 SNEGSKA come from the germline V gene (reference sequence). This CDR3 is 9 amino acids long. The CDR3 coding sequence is TGCAGCCCCCCAAGCGAGCAGTACTTC. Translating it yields CSPPSEQYF.

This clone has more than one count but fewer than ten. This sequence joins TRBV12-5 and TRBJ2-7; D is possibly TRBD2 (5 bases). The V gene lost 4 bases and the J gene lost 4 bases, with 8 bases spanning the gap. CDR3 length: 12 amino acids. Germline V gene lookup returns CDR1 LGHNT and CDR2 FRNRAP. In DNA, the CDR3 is TGTGCTAGTGGTTCGACGGGGTACGAGCAGTACTTC. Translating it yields CASGSTGYEQYF. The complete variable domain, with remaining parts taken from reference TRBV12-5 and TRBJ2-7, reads DARVTQTPRHKVTEMGQEVTMRCQPILGHNTVFWYRQTMMQGLELLAYFRNRAPLDDSGMPKDRFSAEMPDATLATLKIQPSEPRDSAVYFCASGSTGYEQYFGPGTRLTVT.

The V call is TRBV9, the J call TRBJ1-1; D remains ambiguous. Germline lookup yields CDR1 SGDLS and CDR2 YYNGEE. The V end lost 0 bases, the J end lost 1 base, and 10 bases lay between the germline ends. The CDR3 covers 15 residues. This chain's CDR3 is CASSVAGGPNTEAFF. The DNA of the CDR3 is TGTGCCAGCAGCGTAGCCGGCGGACCGAACACTGAAGCTTTCTTT.

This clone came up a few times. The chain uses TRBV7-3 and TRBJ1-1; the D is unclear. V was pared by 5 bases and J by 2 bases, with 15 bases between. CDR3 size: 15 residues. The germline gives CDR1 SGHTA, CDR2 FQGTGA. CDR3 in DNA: TGTGCCAGCAGCCCCACGTACTACACCAACACTGAAGCTTTCTTT. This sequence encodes CASSPTYYTNTEAFF.

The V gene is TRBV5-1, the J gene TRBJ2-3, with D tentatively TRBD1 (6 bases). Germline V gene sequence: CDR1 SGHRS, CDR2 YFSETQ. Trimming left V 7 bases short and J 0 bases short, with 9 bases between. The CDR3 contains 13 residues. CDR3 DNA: TGCGCCAGCTCGACAGGAAGCACAGATACGCAGTATTTT. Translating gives CASSTGSTDTQYF.

CDR3 sequence: CASSPGKQNTEAFF. CDR3 DNA: TGTGCCAGCTCACCGGGGAAACAGAACACTGAAGCTTTCTTT. The chain uses TRBV18 and TRBJ1-1; D not certain. Germline CDR1 KGHSH, CDR2 LQKENI. V lost 3 bases to trimming and J lost 1 base, with 9 bases between them. The CDR3 consists of 14 residues.

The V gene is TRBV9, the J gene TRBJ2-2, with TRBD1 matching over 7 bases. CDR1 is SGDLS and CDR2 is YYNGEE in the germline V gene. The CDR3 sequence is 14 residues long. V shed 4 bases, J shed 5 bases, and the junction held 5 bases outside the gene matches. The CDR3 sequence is CASSFLTGTGELFF. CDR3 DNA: TGTGCCAGCAGCTTTCTGACAGGGACCGGGGAGCTGTTTTTT.